The 17 T cell receptor beta chains given below trace back to one sample, sequenced in a study of metastatic and nonmetastatic thyroid tumors. TCRdb re-clonotyped the PCR reads through MiXCR. The sample contains 49,000 or so clones, more than 20% of which appear only once. No treatment had been given to any patient before thyroid surgery. The specimen sequenced was blood. The receptor source for this set is a male donor with papillary thyroid cancer or a benign thyroid nodule (not recorded which). Some clones in this sample may be carry-over from other donors' samples.

This clone was seen at least ten times. Since a much larger clone is just one base distant, this may be a read error. The V call is TRBV6-1, the J call TRBJ2-2, with D possibly TRBD2 on 5 matching bases. CDR3 size: 13 residues. Germline V gene data show CDR1 as MNHNS and CDR2 as SASEGT. CDR3 sequence (DNA): TGTGCCAGCAGTGAAAGGGAAGCCGGGGAGCTGGTTTTT. Translated: CASSEREAGELVF.

There are many counts of this clone. The chain has TRBV11-2 and TRBJ2-2; 15 nucleotides line up with TRBD2. The CDR3 has 17 amino acids. Per germline, CDR1 SGHAT and CDR2 FQNNGV. After removal of 5 bases from V and 6 bases from J, the junction contained 7 bases not matched to a gene. CDR3: CASSAPGLAGGAGELFF. In DNA form, the CDR3 reads TGTGCCAGCAGCGCCCCGGGACTAGCGGGAGGTGCCGGGGAGCTGTTTTTT.

In its sample, this clone ranks as medium-sized. The J gene is TRBJ1-6, the V gene TRBV6-1, with 7 bases identical to TRBD1. Per the germline V gene, CDR1 is MNHNS and CDR2 is SASEGT. V was pared by 5 bases and J by 6 bases, with 7 bases of the junction left unmatched. The CDR3 contains 15 residues. The CDR3, as DNA: TGTGCCAGCAGTCGAGGGACAGTGAGTAATTCACCCCTCCACTTT. It encodes CASSRGTVSNSPLHF.

This clone was detected only a few times. J is TRBJ2-1 and V is TRBV6-1; D gene ambiguous. The CDR3 runs to 12 residues. CDR1 is MNHNS, CDR2 SASEGT, per germline. V was cut by 4 bases and J by 4 bases, with 5 bases left in between. Written as DNA, the CDR3 is TGTGCCAGCAGTGCCACTTACAATGAGCAGTTCTTC. It yields the protein CASSATYNEQFF.

The table lists this clone with a few counts. V and J are TRBV27 and TRBJ2-7; TRBD2 matches 9 bases. Trimming removed 0 bases from V and 5 bases from J; junction bases left unmatched: 5. The CDR3 spans 15 residues. Germline CDR1 is MNHEY and CDR2 is SMNVEV (reference sequence). CDR3 DNA: TGTGCCAGCAGTTTATCCCGACTAGCGGTTAACGAGCAGTACTTC. Its translation is CASSLSRLAVNEQYF.

There are many counts of this clone. The rearrangement links TRBV28 to TRBJ2-2; tentative D call: TRBD1 (5 bases). Germline V gene data show CDR1 as MDHEN and CDR2 as SYDVKM. V was pared by 7 bases and J by 7 bases, with 19 bases between. This CDR3 spans 15 amino acids. CDR3 DNA: TGTGCCAGCAAACTGGGGCGAAGATCGCACGGGGAGCTGTTTTTT. Its protein is CASKLGRRSHGELFF.

Many counts were recorded for this clone. DNA for the CDR3: TGTGCCAGCAGCTCCCGACTAGCGGGGGCCGAGGAGCAGTTCTTC. Protein product: CASSSRLAGAEEQFF. The V and J genes are TRBV7-3 and TRBJ2-1, with TRBD2 matching over 12 bases. Trimming at V came to 4 bases and at J to 10 bases, leaving 8 bases not matched to a gene. The CDR3 consists of 15 residues. The germline CDR1 and CDR2 sequences are SGHTA and FQGTGA.

This clone was detected many times. Sequence at one end of the junction differs from germline and may be a read error. This sample also contains other DNA sequences that code for the same CDR3. The chain combines TRBV19 with TRBJ1-2; D ambiguous. Germline V gives CDR1 LNHDA, CDR2 SQIVND (reference sequence). The CDR3 spans 13 residues. The CDR3 bases are TGCGCCAGTATTGGGCGGATTAACTATGGCTACACCTTC. It specifies CASIGRINYGYTF.

The sample holds many counts of this clone. This chain connects TRBV19 to TRBJ1-5; D unclear. Germline CDR1 is LNHDA and CDR2 is SQIVND (reference sequence). V was pared by 6 bases and J by 2 bases, with 14 bases between. This CDR3 region has 15 residues. The DNA of the CDR3 is TGTGCCAGTAGGATGGGAGACACCCGCAATCAGCCCCAGCATTTT. It is translated as CASRMGDTRNQPQHF.

Ten or more counts support this clone. The rearrangement links TRBV11-1 to TRBJ2-5; D uncertain. V was trimmed by 0 bases and J by 5 bases, leaving 10 bases between them. This CDR3 is 14 amino acids long. Germline V gives CDR1 SGHAT, CDR2 FQDESV (reference sequence). CDR3 loop: CASSLAASRETQYF. CDR3 nucleotide sequence: TGTGCCAGCAGCTTAGCTGCGTCCCGGGAGACCCAGTACTTC. The full variable domain, with the rest looked up from reference TRBV11-1 and TRBJ2-5, is EAEVAQSPRYKITEKSQAVAFWCDPISGHATLYWYRQILGQGPELLVQFQDESVVDDSQLPKDRFSAERLKGVDSTLKIQPAELGDSAMYLCASSLAASRETQYFGPGTRLLVL.

CDR3 coding DNA: TGTGCCACCAGTGATACAGGGGGATCTTCAGATACGCAGTATTTT. This gives the protein CATSDTGGSSDTQYF. This chain joins TRBV24-1 and TRBJ2-3; the match to TRBD1 covers 8 bases. V trimming: 3 bases; J trimming: 4 bases; junction bases outside the gene matches: 5. The CDR3 has 15 residues. The germline CDR1 and CDR2 sequences are KGHDR and SFDVKD.

Many counts were recorded for this clone. The V gene is TRBV30, the J gene TRBJ2-3; the D gene is possibly TRBD1 (6 bases). This CDR3 has 13 amino acids. Trimming left V 5 bases short and J 4 bases short, with 13 bases between. Germline CDR1 reads GTSNPN; CDR2 reads SVGIG (reference sequence). CDR3 protein: CAWGRDIADTQYF. As DNA, the CDR3 is TGTGCCTGGGGCCGGGACATCGCAGATACGCAGTATTTT.

By share, this clone counts as medium-sized (0.01 to 0.1%). As DNA, the CDR3 is TGTGCCTGGAGTGCGAGCTCCTACGAGCAGTACTTC. Residues: CAWSASSYEQYF. The chain joins TRBV30 to TRBJ2-7; no firm D call. V lost 1 base and J 0 bases, leaving 4 bases between the germline ends. Germline V gene lookup returns CDR1 GTSNPN and CDR2 SVGIG (reference sequence). This CDR3 contains 12 residues.

This CDR3 is CASSVGFSGRSQYF. CDR3 bases: TGTGCCAGCAGCGTAGGATTTAGCGGGAGGTCGCAGTATTTT. The chain uses TRBV9 and TRBJ2-3, with 10 positions matching TRBD2. This CDR3 is built from 14 residues. Germline V gene sequence: CDR1 SGDLS, CDR2 YYNGEE. V was clipped by 0 bases and J by 10 bases; unmatched bases: 5. The full variable domain, in which reference TRBV9 and TRBJ2-3 provide the parts outside the CDR3, is DSGVTQTPKHLITATGQRVTLRCSPRSGDLSVYWYQQSLDQGLQFLIQYYNGEERAKGNILERFSAQQFPDLHSELNLSSLELGDSALYFCASSVGFSGRSQYFGPGTRLTVL.

This clone turned up a few times. The chain joins TRBV28 to TRBJ1-4; no clear D gene. The CDR3 has 15 residues. The germline V gene encodes CDR1 MDHEN and CDR2 SYDVKM. Trimming cost V 6 bases and J 5 bases, with 16 bases left between them. The CDR3 region is CASRRTTDWNEKLFF. The CDR3, as DNA: TGTGCCAGCAGACGGACGACCGATTGGAATGAAAAACTGTTTTTT.

The V and J genes are TRBV6-1 and TRBJ1-2, with 7 bases aligning to TRBD1. V lost 6 bases, J lost 3 bases, and 10 bases stayed unmatched. This CDR3 spans 15 amino acids. Germline loops: CDR1 MNHNS, CDR2 SASEGT. This CDR3 reads CASRKTGLRDYGYTF. The CDR3, as DNA: TGTGCCAGCAGAAAGACAGGGCTCAGAGACTATGGCTACACCTTC.

The chain recombines TRBV6-1 with TRBJ2-7, with D uncertain. The V gene's germline CDR1 is MNHNS and CDR2 SASEGT. The V end lost 4 bases, the J end lost 1 base, and 5 bases lay between the germline ends. This CDR3 region has 12 residues. In DNA, the CDR3 is TGTGCCAGCAGTGGGGTTTCCTACGAGCAGTACTTC. This encodes CASSGVSYEQYF.